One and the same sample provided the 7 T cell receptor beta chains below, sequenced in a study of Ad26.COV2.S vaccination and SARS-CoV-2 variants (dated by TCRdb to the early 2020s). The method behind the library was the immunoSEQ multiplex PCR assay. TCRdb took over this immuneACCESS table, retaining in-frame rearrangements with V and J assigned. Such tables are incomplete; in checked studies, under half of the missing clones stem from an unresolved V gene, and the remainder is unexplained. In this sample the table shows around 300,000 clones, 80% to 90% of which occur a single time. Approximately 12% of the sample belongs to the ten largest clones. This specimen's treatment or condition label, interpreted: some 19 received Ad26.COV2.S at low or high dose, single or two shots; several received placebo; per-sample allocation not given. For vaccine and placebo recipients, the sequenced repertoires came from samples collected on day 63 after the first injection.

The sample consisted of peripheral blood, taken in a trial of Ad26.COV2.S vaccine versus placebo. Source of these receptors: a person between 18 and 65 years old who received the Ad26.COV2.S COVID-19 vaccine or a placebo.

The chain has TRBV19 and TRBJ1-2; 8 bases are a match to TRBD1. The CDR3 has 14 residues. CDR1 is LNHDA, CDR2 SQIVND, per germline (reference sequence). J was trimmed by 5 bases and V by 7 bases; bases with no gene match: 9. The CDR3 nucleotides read TGTGCCAGTACCCCCGGGACAGGTTCTTATGGCTACACCTTC. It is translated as CASTPGTGSYGYTF.

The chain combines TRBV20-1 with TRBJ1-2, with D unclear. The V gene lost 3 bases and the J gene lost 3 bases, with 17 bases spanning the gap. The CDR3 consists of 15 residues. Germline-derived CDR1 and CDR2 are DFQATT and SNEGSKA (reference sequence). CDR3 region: CSASPTRYDYYGYTF. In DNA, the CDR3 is TGCAGTGCTAGTCCGACCCGATATGACTACTATGGCTACACCTTC.

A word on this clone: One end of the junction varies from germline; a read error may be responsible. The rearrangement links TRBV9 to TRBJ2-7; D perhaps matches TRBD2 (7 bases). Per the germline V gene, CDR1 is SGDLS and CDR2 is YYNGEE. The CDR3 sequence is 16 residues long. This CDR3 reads CASRVEGGVGPGEQYF. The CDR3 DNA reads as TGTGCCAGCCGCGTAGAGGGGGGGGTCGGACCTGGAGAGCAGTACTTC.

The CDR3 region is CASSYDSGEQYF. The CDR3 coding sequence is TGTGCCAGCAGTTACGATAGCGGGGAGCAGTACTTC. The V gene is TRBV6-2 or TRBV6-3, the J gene TRBJ2-7, with TRBD2 matching 7 bases. Germline V lookup: CDR1 MNHEY, CDR2 SVGEGT. V was pared by 2 bases and J by 7 bases, with 2 bases of the junction left unmatched. This CDR3 has 12 residues.

In DNA form, the CDR3 reads TGTGCCAGCAGTTACACAGGGACCGGCAATCAGCCCCAGCATTTT. It translates to CASSYTGTGNQPQHF. The rearrangement links TRBV6-2 or TRBV6-3 to TRBJ1-5; a possible D gene is TRBD1 (6 bases). V was clipped by 2 bases and J by 2 bases, with 10 bases between them. Germline loops: CDR1 MNHEY, CDR2 SVGEGT. The CDR3 spans 15 residues.

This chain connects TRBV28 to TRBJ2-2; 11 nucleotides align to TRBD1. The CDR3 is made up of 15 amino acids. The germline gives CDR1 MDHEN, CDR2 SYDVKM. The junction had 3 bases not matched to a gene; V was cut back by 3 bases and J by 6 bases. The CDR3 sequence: CASSFPGQGAGELFF. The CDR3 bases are TGTGCCAGCAGTTTCCCGGGACAGGGGGCCGGGGAGCTGTTTTTT.

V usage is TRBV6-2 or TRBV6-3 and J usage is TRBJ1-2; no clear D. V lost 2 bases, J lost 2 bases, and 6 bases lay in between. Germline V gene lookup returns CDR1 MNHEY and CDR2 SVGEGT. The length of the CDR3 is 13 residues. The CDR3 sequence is CASSYVGNYGYTF. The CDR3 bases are TGTGCCAGCAGTTACGTAGGGAACTATGGCTACACCTTC.